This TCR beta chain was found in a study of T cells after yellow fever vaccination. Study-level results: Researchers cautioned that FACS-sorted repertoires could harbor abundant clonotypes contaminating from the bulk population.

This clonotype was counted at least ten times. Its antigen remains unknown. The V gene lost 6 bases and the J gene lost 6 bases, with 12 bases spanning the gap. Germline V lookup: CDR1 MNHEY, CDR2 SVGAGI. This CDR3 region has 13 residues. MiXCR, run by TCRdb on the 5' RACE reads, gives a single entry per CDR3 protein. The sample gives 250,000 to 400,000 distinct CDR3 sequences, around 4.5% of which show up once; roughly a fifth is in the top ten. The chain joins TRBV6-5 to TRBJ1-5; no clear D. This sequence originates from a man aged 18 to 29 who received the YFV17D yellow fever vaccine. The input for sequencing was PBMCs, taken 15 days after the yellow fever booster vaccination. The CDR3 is CASRGSAGQPQHF. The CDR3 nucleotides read TGTGCCAGCAGGGGGTCAGCTGGTCAGCCCCAGCATTTT.